These T cell receptor beta chains were read from a single sample in a study of PD-1 blockade in classical Hodgkin lymphoma. Clones were read by immunoSEQ multiplex PCR, and TCRdb kept only the in-frame ones, dropping some. The table has tens of thousands of clones, 88% seen once. The sample was peripheral blood mononuclear cells (PBMCs), taken at baseline. The receptors here all came from a human donor with classical Hodgkin lymphoma. Both conserved end residues are part of each CDR3. A D gene is named only where the DNA matches it firmly. Clone size is stated in some rows and not others, as once, few, many or a class when expanded.

j_gene: TRBJ2-2; d_gene: .; abundance: .; v_gene: TRBV28; CDR3aa: CASWTQNTGELFF; CDR3nt: TGTGCCAGCTGGACCCAGAACACCGGGGAGCTGTTTTTT
j_gene: TRBJ1-5; d_gene: .; abundance: .; v_gene: TRBV11-2; CDR3aa: CASSWGTQNQPQHF; CDR3nt: TGTGCCAGCAGCTGGGGGACACAGAATCAGCCCCAGCATTTT
j_gene: TRBJ2-2; d_gene: .; abundance: .; v_gene: TRBV5-8; CDR3aa: CASSLGFRGPAAGELFF; CDR3nt: TGTGCCAGCAGCCTGGGGTTCCGGGGTCCTGCGGCCGGGGAGCTGTTTTTT
j_gene: TRBJ2-1; d_gene: .; abundance: .; v_gene: TRBV7-3; CDR3aa: CASSQLNYNEQFF; CDR3nt: TGTGCCAGCAGCCAACTTAACTACAATGAGCAGTTCTTC
j_gene: TRBJ2-5; d_gene: .; abundance: .; v_gene: TRBV18; CDR3aa: CASSPKEKETQYF; CDR3nt: TGTGCCAGCTCACCAAAGGAGAAGGAGACCCAGTACTTC
j_gene: TRBJ2-5; d_gene: TRBD1; abundance: .; v_gene: TRBV5-1; CDR3aa: CASSGGPGQAQETQYF; CDR3nt: TGCGCCAGCAGCGGCGGACCGGGACAGGCCCAAGAGACCCAGTACTTC
j_gene: TRBJ2-7; d_gene: .; abundance: .; v_gene: TRBV27; CDR3aa: CASSSENDRTSYEQYF; CDR3nt: TGTGCCAGCAGTTCCGAGAACGACAGAACTTCCTACGAGCAGTACTTC
j_gene: TRBJ1-2; d_gene: .; abundance: once; v_gene: TRBV6-5; CDR3aa: CASTPGLAYGYTF; CDR3nt: TGTGCCAGCACCCCGGGACTCGCCTATGGCTACACCTTC
j_gene: TRBJ1-1; d_gene: .; abundance: .; v_gene: TRBV2; CDR3aa: CASSEGFLRTEAFF; CDR3nt: TGTGCCAGCAGTGAAGGTTTCCTGAGGACTGAAGCTTTCTTT
j_gene: TRBJ2-4; d_gene: TRBD2; abundance: .; v_gene: TRBV27; CDR3aa: CASSYKGLAGAKNIQYF; CDR3nt: TGTGCCAGCAGTTATAAAGGACTAGCGGGAGCCAAAAACATTCAGTACTTC
j_gene: TRBJ2-5; d_gene: .; abundance: .; v_gene: TRBV6-6; CDR3aa: CASSFKETQYF; CDR3nt: TGTGCCAGCAGTTTTAAAGAGACCCAGTACTTC
j_gene: TRBJ2-7; d_gene: TRBD2; abundance: .; v_gene: TRBV5-4; CDR3aa: CASSLDLPGLAGARSYEQYF; CDR3nt: TGTGCCAGCAGCTTGGACCTTCCGGGACTAGCGGGCGCTAGATCCTACGAGCAGTACTTC
j_gene: TRBJ1-4; d_gene: TRBD1; abundance: .; v_gene: TRBV6-1; CDR3aa: CASSDHRGITEKLFF; CDR3nt: TGTGCCAGCAGTGACCACAGGGGAATAACCGAAAAACTGTTTTTT
j_gene: TRBJ1-1; d_gene: .; abundance: .; v_gene: TRBV28; CDR3aa: CASSITGFAWNTEAFF; CDR3nt: TGTGCCAGCAGTATCACAGGATTTGCTTGGAACACTGAAGCTTTCTTT
j_gene: TRBJ2-3; d_gene: .; abundance: .; v_gene: TRBV29-1; CDR3aa: CSVWGATRTDTQYF; CDR3nt: TGCAGCGTTTGGGGAGCGACCCGCACAGATACGCAGTATTTT
j_gene: TRBJ2-7; d_gene: .; abundance: .; v_gene: TRBV7-2; CDR3aa: CASRGGGSSYEQYF; CDR3nt: TGTGCCAGCAGAGGTGGGGGGAGCTCCTACGAGCAGTACTTC
j_gene: TRBJ2-1; d_gene: .; abundance: .; v_gene: TRBV29-1; CDR3aa: CSVERGVQFF; CDR3nt: TGCAGCGTTGAACGCGGAGTGCAGTTCTTC
j_gene: TRBJ1-2; d_gene: .; abundance: .; v_gene: TRBV27; CDR3aa: CASSGSRAGLTF; CDR3nt: TGTGCCAGCAGTGGCAGTAGGGCCGGGCTCACCTTC
j_gene: TRBJ2-7; d_gene: .; abundance: .; v_gene: TRBV5-1; CDR3aa: CASSALRENYEQYF; CDR3nt: TGCGCCAGCAGCGCACTCCGGGAAAACTACGAGCAGTACTTC
j_gene: TRBJ2-2; d_gene: .; abundance: large; v_gene: TRBV6-1; CDR3aa: CASSPGAGELFF; CDR3nt: TGTGCCAGCAGCCCAGGGGCCGGGGAGCTGTTTTTT
j_gene: TRBJ2-6; d_gene: .; abundance: large; v_gene: TRBV5-6; CDR3aa: CASSISEANVLTF; CDR3nt: TGTGCCAGCAGCATCTCGGAAGCCAACGTCCTGACTTTC
j_gene: TRBJ2-7; d_gene: .; abundance: .; v_gene: TRBV9; CDR3aa: CASSVEGAAYEQYF; CDR3nt: TGTGCCAGCAGCGTAGAGGGCGCCGCCTACGAGCAGTACTTC
j_gene: TRBJ2-1; d_gene: TRBD2; abundance: .; v_gene: TRBV9; CDR3aa: CASSVGLAGINEQFF; CDR3nt: TGTGCCAGCAGCGTAGGGCTAGCGGGCATTAATGAGCAGTTCTTC
j_gene: TRBJ1-3; d_gene: .; abundance: .; v_gene: TRBV7-3; CDR3aa: CASSPTGFGNTIYF; CDR3nt: TGTGCCAGCAGCCCAACAGGGTTTGGAAACACCATATATTTT
j_gene: TRBJ2-1; d_gene: TRBD2; abundance: .; v_gene: TRBV6-5; CDR3aa: CASSYRTSANEQFF; CDR3nt: TGTGCCAGCAGTTACCGGACTAGCGCAAATGAGCAGTTCTTC
j_gene: TRBJ1-2; d_gene: .; abundance: .; v_gene: TRBV4-1; CDR3aa: CASSQQSGQTHGYTF; CDR3nt: TGCGCCAGCAGCCAGCAAAGTGGGCAGACCCATGGCTACACCTTC
j_gene: TRBJ1-1; d_gene: .; abundance: .; v_gene: TRBV6-1; CDR3aa: CASSERGGSEAFF; CDR3nt: TGTGCCAGCAGTGAACGGGGAGGGTCTGAAGCTTTCTTT
j_gene: TRBJ2-5; d_gene: TRBD1; abundance: .; v_gene: TRBV4-1; CDR3aa: CASSHDGTGGQETQYF; CDR3nt: TGCGCCAGCAGCCACGACGGGACAGGGGGCCAAGAGACCCAGTACTTC
j_gene: TRBJ2-5; d_gene: .; abundance: .; v_gene: TRBV27; CDR3aa: CASSPARGPETQYF; CDR3nt: TGTGCCAGCAGTCCAGCCCGGGGTCCCGAGACCCAGTACTTC
j_gene: TRBJ1-5; d_gene: .; abundance: .; v_gene: TRBV5-1; CDR3aa: CASSLEGGVNQPQHF; CDR3nt: TGCGCCAGCAGCTTGGAAGGGGGTGTCAATCAGCCCCAGCATTTT
j_gene: TRBJ2-5; d_gene: .; abundance: .; v_gene: TRBV25-1; CDR3aa: CASSERQETQYF; CDR3nt: TGTGCCAGCAGTGAGAGGCAAGAGACCCAGTACTTC